This T cell receptor (beta chain) was sequenced for a study of CXCR3-negative and CXCR3-positive naive CD8 T cells. Study summary: Every library held about 1.5 +/- 0.3 million TRB reads, and the total came to roughly 150 million.

The method, 5' RACE with UMI labels, was used to prepare the TRB cDNA libraries. TCRdb re-called the 5' RACE reads; every CDR3 protein appears as one record, without DNA. The sample holds 45,000 to 65,000 distinct CDR3 sequences. Germline CDR1 is MNHNY and CDR2 is SVGAGI (reference sequence). The CDR3 spans 20 residues. The rearrangement uses TRBV6-6 and TRBJ2-4; lacking DNA, the TRBD2 call made by TCRdb goes unchecked. The specimen was naive CXCR3- CD8+ T cells from blood. Subset indicated: CD45RO-CCR7+CD27+CD95- naive CD8+ T cells lacking CXCR3 (TNR3-). The receptor was derived from a human donor in good health. Some clones in this sample may be carry-over from other donors' samples. CDR3 loop: CASSFRGLAGALGIENIQYF.